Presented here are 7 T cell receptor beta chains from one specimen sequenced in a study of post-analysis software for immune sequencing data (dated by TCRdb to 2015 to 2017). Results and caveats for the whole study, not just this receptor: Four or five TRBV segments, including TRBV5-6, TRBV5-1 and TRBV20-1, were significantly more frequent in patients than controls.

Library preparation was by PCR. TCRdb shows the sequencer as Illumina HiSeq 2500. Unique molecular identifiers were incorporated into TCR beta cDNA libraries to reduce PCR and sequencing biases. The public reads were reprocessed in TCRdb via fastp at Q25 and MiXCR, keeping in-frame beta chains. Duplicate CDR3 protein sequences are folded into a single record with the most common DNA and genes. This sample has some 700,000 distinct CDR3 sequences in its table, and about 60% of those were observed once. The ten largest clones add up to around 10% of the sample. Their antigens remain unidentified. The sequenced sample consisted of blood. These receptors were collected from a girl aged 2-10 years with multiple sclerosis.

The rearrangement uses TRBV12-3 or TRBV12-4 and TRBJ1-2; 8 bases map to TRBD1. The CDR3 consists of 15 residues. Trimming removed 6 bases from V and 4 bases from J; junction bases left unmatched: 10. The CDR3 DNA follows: TGTGCCAGCAGCTCCCGACAGGGGCTAATCTATGGCTACACCTTC. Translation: CASSSRQGLIYGYTF.

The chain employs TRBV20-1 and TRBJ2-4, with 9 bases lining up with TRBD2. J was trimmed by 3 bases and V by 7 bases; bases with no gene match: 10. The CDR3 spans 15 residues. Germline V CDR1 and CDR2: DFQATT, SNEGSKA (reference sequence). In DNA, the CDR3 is TGCAGTGTTCGGGATAGCGGGAGAGTCAAAAACATTCAGTACTTC. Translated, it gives CSVRDSGRVKNIQYF.

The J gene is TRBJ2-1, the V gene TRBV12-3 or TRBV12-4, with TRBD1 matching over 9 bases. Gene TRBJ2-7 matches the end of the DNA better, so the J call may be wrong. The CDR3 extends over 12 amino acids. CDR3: CASSWDRAGQYF. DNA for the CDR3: TGTGCCAGCAGTTGGGACAGGGCGGGGCAGTACTTC.

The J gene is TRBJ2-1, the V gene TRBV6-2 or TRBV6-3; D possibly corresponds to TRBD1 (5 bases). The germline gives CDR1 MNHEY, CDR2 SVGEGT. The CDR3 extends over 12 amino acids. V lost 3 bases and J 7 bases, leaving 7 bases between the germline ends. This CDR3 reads CASSYHRNEQFF. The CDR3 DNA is TGTGCCAGCAGTTATCACAGGAATGAGCAGTTCTTC.

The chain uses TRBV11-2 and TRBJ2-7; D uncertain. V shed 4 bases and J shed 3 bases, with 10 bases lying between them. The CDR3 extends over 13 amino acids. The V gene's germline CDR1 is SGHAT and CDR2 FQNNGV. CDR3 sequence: CASSSVDGYEQYF. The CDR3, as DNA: TGTGCCAGCAGCTCCGTCGATGGCTACGAGCAGTACTTC.

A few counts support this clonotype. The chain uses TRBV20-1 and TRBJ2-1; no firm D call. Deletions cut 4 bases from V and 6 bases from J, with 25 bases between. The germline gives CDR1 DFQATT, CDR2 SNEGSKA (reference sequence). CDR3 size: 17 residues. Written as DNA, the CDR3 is TGCAGTGCTACGCTTACCCTCATGGGCGGTCTCGTCAATGAGCAGTTCTTC. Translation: CSATLTLMGGLVNEQFF.

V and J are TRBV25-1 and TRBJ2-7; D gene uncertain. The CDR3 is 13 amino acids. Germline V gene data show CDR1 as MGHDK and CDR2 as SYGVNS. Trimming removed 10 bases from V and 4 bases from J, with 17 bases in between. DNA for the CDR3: TGTGCCACCCCGGACCCCACTTTATACGAGCAGTACTTC. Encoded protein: CATPDPTLYEQYF.